The clone carrying this T cell receptor beta chain was recorded a few times. Clones were sequenced by immunoSEQ multiplex PCR, and TCRdb holds only the in-frame ones, with some missing. The sample contains approximately 58,000 clones, approximately 84% of which appear only once. It was autoimmune disease history or systemic immunosuppression that excluded patients. This sample is drawn from a study of OX40 agonist ivuxolimab in advanced cancers. V was cut by 4 bases and J by 9 bases, with 7 bases left in between. Germline V lookup: CDR1 SGHTS, CDR2 YDEGEE. CDR3 size: 10 residues. The material sequenced was CD4+ or CD8+ T cells sorted from blood, taken in a trial of the OX40 agonist ivuxolimab. The clonotype was recovered from an adult with an advanced solid tumor such as melanoma, head and neck, liver or kidney cancer. This rearrangement joins TRBV5-8 to TRBJ2-5; D remains unclear. CDR3 sequence (DNA): TGTGCCAGCAGCGGGTTGGCCCAGTACTTC. Translating gives CASSGLAQYF.